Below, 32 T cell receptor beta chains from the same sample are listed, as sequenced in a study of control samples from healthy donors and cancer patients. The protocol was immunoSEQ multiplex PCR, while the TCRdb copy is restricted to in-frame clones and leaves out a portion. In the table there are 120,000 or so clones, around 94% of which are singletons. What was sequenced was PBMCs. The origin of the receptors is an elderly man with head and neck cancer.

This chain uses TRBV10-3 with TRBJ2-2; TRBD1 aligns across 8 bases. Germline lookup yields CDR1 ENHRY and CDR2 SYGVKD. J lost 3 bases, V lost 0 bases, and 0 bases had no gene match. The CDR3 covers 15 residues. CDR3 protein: CAISESTGDTGELFF. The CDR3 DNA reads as TGTGCCATCAGTGAGTCGACAGGGGACACCGGGGAGCTGTTTTTT.

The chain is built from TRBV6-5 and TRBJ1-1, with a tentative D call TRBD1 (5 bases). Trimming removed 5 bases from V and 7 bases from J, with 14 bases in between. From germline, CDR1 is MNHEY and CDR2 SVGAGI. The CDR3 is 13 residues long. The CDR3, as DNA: TGTGCCAGCAGTCTAAAGGGGCAGATTGAAGCTTTCTTT. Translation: CASSLKGQIEAFF.

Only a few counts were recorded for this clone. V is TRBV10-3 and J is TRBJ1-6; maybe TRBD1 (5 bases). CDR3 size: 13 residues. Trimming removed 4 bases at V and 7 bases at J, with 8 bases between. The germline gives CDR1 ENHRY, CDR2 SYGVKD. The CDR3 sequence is CAISVGGNSPLHF. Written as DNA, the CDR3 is TGTGCCATCAGTGTGGGGGGAAATTCACCCCTCCACTTT.

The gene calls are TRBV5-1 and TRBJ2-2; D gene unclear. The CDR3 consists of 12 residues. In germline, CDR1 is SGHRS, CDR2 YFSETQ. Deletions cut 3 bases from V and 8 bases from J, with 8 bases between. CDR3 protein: CASSSYWGELFF. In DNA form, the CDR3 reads TGCGCCAGCAGCTCCTACTGGGGGGAGCTGTTTTTT.

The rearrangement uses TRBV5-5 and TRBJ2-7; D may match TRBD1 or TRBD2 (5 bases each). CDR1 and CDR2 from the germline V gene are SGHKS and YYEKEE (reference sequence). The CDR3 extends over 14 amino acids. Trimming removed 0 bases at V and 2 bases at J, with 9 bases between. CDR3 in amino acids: CASSLGVGPYEQYF. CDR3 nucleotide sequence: TGTGCCAGCAGCTTGGGGGTGGGACCCTACGAGCAGTACTTC.

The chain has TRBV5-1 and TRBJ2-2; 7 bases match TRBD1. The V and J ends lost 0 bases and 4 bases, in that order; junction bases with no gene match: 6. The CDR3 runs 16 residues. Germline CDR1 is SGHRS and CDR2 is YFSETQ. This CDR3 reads CASSLAFDRATGELFF. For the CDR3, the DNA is TGCGCCAGCAGCTTGGCCTTCGACAGGGCCACCGGGGAGCTGTTTTTT. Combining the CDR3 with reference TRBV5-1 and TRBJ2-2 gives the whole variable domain KAGVTQTPRYLIKTRGQQVTLSCSPISGHRSVSWYQQTPGQGLQFLFEYFSETQRNKGNFPGRFSGRQFSNSRSEMNVSTLELGDSALYLCASSLAFDRATGELFFGEGSRLTVL.

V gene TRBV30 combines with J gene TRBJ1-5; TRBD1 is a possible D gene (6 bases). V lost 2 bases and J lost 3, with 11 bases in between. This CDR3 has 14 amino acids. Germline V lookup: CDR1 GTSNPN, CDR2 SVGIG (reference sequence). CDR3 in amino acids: CAWSTGGANQPQHF. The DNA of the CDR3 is TGTGCCTGGAGTACGGGGGGCGCCAATCAGCCCCAGCATTTT.

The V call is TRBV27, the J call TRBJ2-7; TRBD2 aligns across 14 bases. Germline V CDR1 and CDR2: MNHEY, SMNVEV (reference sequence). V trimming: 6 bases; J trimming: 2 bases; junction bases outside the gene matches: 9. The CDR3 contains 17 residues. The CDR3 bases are TGTGCCAGCAGCCCACCACCGGGACTAGCGGGGGCCTACGAGCAGTACTTC. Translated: CASSPPPGLAGAYEQYF.

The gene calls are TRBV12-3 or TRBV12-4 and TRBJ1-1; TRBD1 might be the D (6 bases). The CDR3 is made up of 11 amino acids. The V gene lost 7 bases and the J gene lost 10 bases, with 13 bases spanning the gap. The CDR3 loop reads CASTTGGGAFF. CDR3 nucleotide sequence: TGTGCCAGCACTACCGGGGGCGGAGCTTTCTTT.

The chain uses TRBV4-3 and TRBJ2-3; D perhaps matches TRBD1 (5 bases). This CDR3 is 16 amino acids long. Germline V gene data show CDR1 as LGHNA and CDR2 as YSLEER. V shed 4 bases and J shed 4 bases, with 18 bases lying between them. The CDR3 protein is CASSLQGGRVADTQYF. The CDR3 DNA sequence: TGCGCCAGCAGCCTCCAGGGCGGACGGGTCGCAGATACGCAGTATTTT.

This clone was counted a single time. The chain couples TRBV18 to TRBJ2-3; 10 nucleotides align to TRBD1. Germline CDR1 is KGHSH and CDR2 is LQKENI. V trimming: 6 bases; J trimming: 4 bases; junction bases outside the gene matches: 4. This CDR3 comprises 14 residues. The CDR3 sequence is CASSGTGDSDTQYF. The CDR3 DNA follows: TGTGCCAGCTCCGGGACAGGGGACTCAGATACGCAGTATTTT. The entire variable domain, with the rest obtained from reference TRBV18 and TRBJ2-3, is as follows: NAGVMQNPRHLVRRRGQEARLRCSPMKGHSHVYWYRQLPEEGLKFMVYLQKENIIDESGMPKERFSAEFPKEGPSILRIQQVVRGDSAAYFCASSGTGDSDTQYFGPGTRLTVL.

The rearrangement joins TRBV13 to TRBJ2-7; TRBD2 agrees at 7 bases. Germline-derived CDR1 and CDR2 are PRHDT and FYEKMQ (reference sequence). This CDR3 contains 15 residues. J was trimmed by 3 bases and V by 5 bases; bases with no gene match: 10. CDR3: CASSPAGVGNYEQYF. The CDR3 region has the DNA TGTGCCAGCAGCCCGGCGGGGGTGGGTAACTACGAGCAGTACTTC.

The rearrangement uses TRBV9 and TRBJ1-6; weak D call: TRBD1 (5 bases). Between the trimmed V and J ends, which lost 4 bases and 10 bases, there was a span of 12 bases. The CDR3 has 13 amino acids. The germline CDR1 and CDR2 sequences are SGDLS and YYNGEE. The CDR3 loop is CASSPRAGSPLHF. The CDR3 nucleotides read TGTGCCAGCAGCCCCAGGGCAGGCTCACCCCTCCACTTT.

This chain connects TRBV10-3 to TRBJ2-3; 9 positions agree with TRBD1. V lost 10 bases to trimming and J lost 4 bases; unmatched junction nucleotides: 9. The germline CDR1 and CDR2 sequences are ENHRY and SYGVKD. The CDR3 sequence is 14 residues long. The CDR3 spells CATQDRGGPDTQYF. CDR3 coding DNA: TGTGCCACCCAGGACAGGGGAGGCCCAGATACGCAGTATTTT.

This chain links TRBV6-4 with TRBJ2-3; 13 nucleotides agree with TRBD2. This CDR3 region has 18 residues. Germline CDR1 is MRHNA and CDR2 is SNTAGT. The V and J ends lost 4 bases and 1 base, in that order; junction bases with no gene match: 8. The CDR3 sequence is CASSGPPGTSGGTDTQYF. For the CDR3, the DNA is TGTGCCAGCAGTGGACCCCCCGGGACTAGCGGGGGCACAGATACGCAGTATTTT.

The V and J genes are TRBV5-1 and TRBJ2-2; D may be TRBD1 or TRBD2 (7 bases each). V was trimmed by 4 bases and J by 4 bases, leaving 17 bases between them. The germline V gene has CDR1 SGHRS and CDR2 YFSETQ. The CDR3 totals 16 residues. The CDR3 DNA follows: TGCGCCAGCAGCGGGAGGGGGCCCGCGGTCACCGGGGAGCTGTTTTTT. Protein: CASSGRGPAVTGELFF.

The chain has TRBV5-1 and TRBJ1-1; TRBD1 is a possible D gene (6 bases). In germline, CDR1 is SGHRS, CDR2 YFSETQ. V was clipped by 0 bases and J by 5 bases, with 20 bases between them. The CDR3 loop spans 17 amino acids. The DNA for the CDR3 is TGCGCCAGCAGCTTGGCCAGCGGATGGGGGGGCGCGACTGAAGCTTTCTTT. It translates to CASSLASGWGGATEAFF.

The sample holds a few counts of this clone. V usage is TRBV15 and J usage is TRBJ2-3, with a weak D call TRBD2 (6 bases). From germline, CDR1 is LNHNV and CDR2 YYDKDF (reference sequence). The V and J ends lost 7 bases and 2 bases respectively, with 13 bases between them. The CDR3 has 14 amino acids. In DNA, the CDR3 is TGTGCCACCAAGACCCCGGGGGTCACAGATACGCAGTATTTT. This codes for CATKTPGVTDTQYF.

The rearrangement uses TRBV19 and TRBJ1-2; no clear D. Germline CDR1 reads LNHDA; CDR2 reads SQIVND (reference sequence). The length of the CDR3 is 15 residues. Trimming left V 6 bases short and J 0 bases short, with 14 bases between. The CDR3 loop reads CASSLSSGANYGYTF. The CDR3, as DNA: TGTGCCAGTAGCCTCTCCTCTGGAGCTAACTATGGCTACACCTTC.

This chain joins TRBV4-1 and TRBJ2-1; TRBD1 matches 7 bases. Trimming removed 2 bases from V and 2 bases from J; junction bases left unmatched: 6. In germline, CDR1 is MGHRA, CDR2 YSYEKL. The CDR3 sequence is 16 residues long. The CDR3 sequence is CASSQLTTGTYNEQFF. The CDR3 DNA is TGCGCCAGCAGCCAACTAACGACAGGGACCTACAATGAGCAGTTCTTC.

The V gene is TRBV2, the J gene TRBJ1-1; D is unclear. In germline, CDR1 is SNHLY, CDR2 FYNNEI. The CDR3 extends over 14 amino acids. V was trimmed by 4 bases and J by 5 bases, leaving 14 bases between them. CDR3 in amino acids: CASSGRPGGTEAFF. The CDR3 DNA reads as TGTGCCAGCAGTGGGCGGCCCGGAGGGACTGAAGCTTTCTTT.

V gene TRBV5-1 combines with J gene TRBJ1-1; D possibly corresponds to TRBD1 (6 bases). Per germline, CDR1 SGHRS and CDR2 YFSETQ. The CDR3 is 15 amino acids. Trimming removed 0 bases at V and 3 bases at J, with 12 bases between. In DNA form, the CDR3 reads TGCGCCAGCAGCTTGGAAGGCAGGGGTGACACTGAAGCTTTCTTT. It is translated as CASSLEGRGDTEAFF.

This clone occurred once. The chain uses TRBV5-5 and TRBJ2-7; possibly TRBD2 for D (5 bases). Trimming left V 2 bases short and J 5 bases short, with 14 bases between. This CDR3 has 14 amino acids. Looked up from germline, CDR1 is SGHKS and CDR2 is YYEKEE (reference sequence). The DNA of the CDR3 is TGTGCCAGCAGCTTAGAGGGTTTTATGGACGAGCAGTACTTC. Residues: CASSLEGFMDEQYF.

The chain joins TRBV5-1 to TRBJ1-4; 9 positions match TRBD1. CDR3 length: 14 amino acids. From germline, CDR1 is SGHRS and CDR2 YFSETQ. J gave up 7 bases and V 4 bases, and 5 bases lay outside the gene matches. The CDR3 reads CASSEQGAGEKLFF. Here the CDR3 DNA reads TGCGCCAGCAGCGAACAGGGGGCGGGTGAAAAACTGTTTTTT.

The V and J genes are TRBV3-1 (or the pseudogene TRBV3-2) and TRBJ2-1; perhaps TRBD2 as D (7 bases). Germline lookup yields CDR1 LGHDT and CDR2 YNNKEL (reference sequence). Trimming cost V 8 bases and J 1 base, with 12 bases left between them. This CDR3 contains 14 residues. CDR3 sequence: CASWGGQSYNEQFF. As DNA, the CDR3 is TGTGCCAGCTGGGGGGGCCAATCCTACAATGAGCAGTTCTTC.

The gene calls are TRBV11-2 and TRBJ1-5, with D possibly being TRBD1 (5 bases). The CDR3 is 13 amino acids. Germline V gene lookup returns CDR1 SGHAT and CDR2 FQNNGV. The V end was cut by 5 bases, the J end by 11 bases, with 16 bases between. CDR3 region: CASSQGQYGSQHF. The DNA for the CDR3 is TGTGCCAGCAGCCAGGGCCAGTACGGTTCCCAGCATTTT.

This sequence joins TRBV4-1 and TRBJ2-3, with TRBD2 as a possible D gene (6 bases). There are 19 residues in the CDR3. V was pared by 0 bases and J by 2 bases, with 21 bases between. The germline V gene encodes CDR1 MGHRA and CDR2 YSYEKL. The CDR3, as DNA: TGCGCCAGCAGCCAAGACACCCCGCCGCGGTTAGCGGTCACAGATACGCAGTATTTT. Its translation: CASSQDTPPRLAVTDTQYF.

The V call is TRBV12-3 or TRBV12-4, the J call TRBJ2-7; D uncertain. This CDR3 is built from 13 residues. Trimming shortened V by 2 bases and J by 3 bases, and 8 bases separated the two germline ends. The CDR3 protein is CASSLIGFYEQYF. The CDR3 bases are TGTGCCAGCAGTTTAATCGGATTCTACGAGCAGTACTTC.

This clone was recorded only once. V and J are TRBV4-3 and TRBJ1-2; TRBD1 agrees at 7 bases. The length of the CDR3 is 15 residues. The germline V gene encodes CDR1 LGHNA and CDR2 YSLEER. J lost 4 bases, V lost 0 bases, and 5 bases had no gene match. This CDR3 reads CASSQDLRDSYGYTF. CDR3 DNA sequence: TGCGCCAGCAGCCAAGATCTACGGGACAGCTATGGCTACACCTTC.

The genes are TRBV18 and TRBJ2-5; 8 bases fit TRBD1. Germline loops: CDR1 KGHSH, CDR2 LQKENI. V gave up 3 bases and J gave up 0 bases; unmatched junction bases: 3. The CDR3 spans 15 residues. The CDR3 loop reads CASSPDRVNQETQYF. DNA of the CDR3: TGTGCCAGCTCACCGGACAGGGTAAACCAAGAGACCCAGTACTTC.

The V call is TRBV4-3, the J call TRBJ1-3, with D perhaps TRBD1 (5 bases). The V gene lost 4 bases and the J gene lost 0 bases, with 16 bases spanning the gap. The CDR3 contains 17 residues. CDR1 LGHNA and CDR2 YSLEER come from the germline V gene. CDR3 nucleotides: TGCGCCAGCAGCCCCAGTACCGGGGGAGCCTCTGGAAACACCATATATTTT. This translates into CASSPSTGGASGNTIYF.

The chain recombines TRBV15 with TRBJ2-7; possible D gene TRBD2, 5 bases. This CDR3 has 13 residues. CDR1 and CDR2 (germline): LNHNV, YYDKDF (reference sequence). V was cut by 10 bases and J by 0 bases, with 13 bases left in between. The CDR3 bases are TGTGCCATCGGGGATCCGAGCTCCTACGAGCAGTACTTC. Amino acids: CAIGDPSSYEQYF.